These 27 T cell receptor beta chains were all obtained from the same sample, sequenced in a study of shared clonotypes between healthy human individuals. TCRdb's table, derived via immunoSEQ multiplex PCR, lists solely in-frame clones and lacks some. Here the sample spans about 2.4 million clones, approximately 94% being singletons. Sequences were obtained from naive CD4+ T cells sorted from blood. Subset indicated: CD45RA+ positively selected. All receptors derive from a man aged 18 to 30 in good health.

The chain recombines TRBV4-1 with TRBJ1-3; TRBD1 agrees at 8 bases. This CDR3 contains 17 residues. V dropped 2 bases and J dropped 4; count of bases not matched to a gene: 10. The germline gives CDR1 MGHRA, CDR2 YSYEKL. CDR3 nucleotides: TGCGCCAGCAGCCAAATCCCAGGGGGCTCTGCCGGAAACACCATATATTTT. It yields the protein CASSQIPGGSAGNTIYF.

V is TRBV27 and J is TRBJ1-1; possibly TRBD1 for D (6 bases). Germline CDR1 is MNHEY and CDR2 is SMNVEV (reference sequence). The CDR3 has 14 amino acids. V was cut by 6 bases and J by 1 base, with 12 bases left in between. The CDR3 reads CASRAWGANTEAFF. DNA for the CDR3: TGTGCCAGCAGGGCATGGGGGGCGAACACTGAAGCTTTCTTT.

The chain has TRBV6-5 and TRBJ1-2, with D possibly being TRBD1 (5 bases). CDR1 MNHEY and CDR2 SVGAGI come from the germline V gene. The CDR3 runs 15 residues. Trimming cost V 2 bases and J 4 bases, with 14 bases left between them. This CDR3 is CASSYGPGGFYGYTF. The DNA for the CDR3 is TGTGCCAGCAGTTACGGACCGGGGGGATTCTATGGCTACACCTTC.

V and J are TRBV19 and TRBJ1-4; tentatively, D is TRBD1 (5 bases). With 11 bases removed from V and 3 bases from J, the gap between germline ends came to 13 bases. Germline CDR1 reads LNHDA; CDR2 reads SQIVND (reference sequence). The length of the CDR3 is 13 residues. The CDR3 DNA reads as TGTGCCGGAAGGCGGGGGGCTAATGAAAAACTGTTTTTT. Translating gives CAGRRGANEKLFF.

The gene calls are TRBV7-9 and TRBJ1-4, with unresolved D. The ends were cut back, 5 bases at V and 5 bases at J, with 12 bases in the middle. Per the germline V gene, CDR1 is SEHNR and CDR2 is FQNEAQ (reference sequence). The CDR3 covers 14 residues. DNA for the CDR3: TGTGCCAGCAGCCGTAGGGCGGACAATGAAAAACTGTTTTTT. Its translation is CASSRRADNEKLFF. The full variable domain, with the rest looked up from reference TRBV7-9 and TRBJ1-4, is DTGVSQNPRHKITKRGQNVTFRCDPISEHNRLYWYRQTLGQGPEFLTYFQNEAQLEKSRLLSDRFSAERPKGSFSTLEIQRTEQGDSAMYLCASSRRADNEKLFFGSGTQLSVL.

This clone was counted only a few times. The chain combines TRBV9 with TRBJ1-1; D is ambiguous. CDR1 and CDR2 (germline): SGDLS, YYNGEE. Trimming stripped 4 bases from V and 6 bases from J, with 13 bases between. CDR3 length: 13 amino acids. The CDR3 loop reads CASSPITGAEAFF. CDR3 DNA sequence: TGTGCCAGCAGCCCCATAACCGGAGCTGAAGCTTTCTTT.

In this sample, this clone turned up a few times. This chain uses TRBV7-9 with TRBJ1-5, with unresolved D. Germline V gene lookup returns CDR1 SEHNR and CDR2 FQNEAQ (reference sequence). The V gene lost 3 bases and the J gene lost 1 base, with 4 bases spanning the gap. The CDR3 loop spans 13 amino acids. This CDR3 is CASSFNSNQPQHF. As DNA, the CDR3 is TGTGCCAGCAGCTTCAACAGCAATCAGCCCCAGCATTTT.

The V call is TRBV6-6, the J call TRBJ2-1; no definite D call. Trimming shortened V by 3 bases and J by 8 bases, and 5 bases separated the two germline ends. The germline V gene has CDR1 MNHNY and CDR2 SVGAGI (reference sequence). The CDR3 runs 11 residues. This CDR3 is CASSYRYEQFF. In DNA, the CDR3 is TGTGCCAGCAGTTATAGGTATGAGCAGTTCTTC.

For this clone: This sample includes further DNA sequences coding for the same CDR3. V and J are TRBV2 and TRBJ2-2; 9 bases align to TRBD1. The length of the CDR3 is 15 residues. The germline V gene has CDR1 SNHLY and CDR2 FYNNEI. J lost 5 bases, V lost 4 bases, and 5 bases had no gene match. This chain's CDR3 is CASSVDRGNTGELFF. In DNA, the CDR3 is TGTGCCAGCAGTGTGGACAGGGGCAATACCGGGGAGCTGTTTTTT.

In nucleotides, the CDR3 is TGTGCTAGTGGTTTGGCGTCTGGGGCCAACGTCCTGACTTTC. The encoded protein is CASGLASGANVLTF. The V call is TRBV12-5, the J call TRBJ2-6; D is unclear. CDR3 length equals 14 residues. Trimming took 1 base from V and 1 from J, leaving 2 bases between them. From germline, CDR1 is LGHNT and CDR2 FRNRAP.

This chain links TRBV6-5 with TRBJ2-2; the D gene is possibly TRBD1 (5 bases). This CDR3 is built from 13 residues. Germline loops: CDR1 MNHEY, CDR2 SVGAGI. Trimming shortened V by 8 bases and J by 1 base, and 8 bases separated the two germline ends. CDR3 in amino acids: CASWGRNTGELFF. The DNA for the CDR3 is TGTGCCAGCTGGGGCAGGAACACCGGGGAGCTGTTTTTT.

This clone was detected only once. The J gene is TRBJ2-7, the V gene TRBV28; the D is unclear. CDR3 length: 13 residues. CDR1 and CDR2 from the germline V gene are MDHEN and SYDVKM. V was trimmed by 6 bases and J by 5 bases, leaving 14 bases between them. In DNA form, the CDR3 reads TGTGCCAGCAGGGCAGCCCAATACCACGAGCAGTACTTC. Protein product: CASRAAQYHEQYF.

The V and J genes are TRBV14 and TRBJ1-1; D unresolved. This CDR3 comprises 13 residues. The ends were cut back, 2 bases at V and 1 base at J, with 5 bases in the middle. Germline V lookup: CDR1 SGHDN, CDR2 FVKESK. The CDR3 spells CASSQYTNTEAFF. In nucleotides, the CDR3 is TGTGCCAGCAGCCAATATACGAACACTGAAGCTTTCTTT.

The rearrangement joins TRBV5-1 to TRBJ2-7, with D possibly TRBD2 on 6 matching bases. The CDR3 sequence is 14 residues long. V lost 4 bases and J lost 3, with 14 bases in between. CDR1 and CDR2 from the germline V gene are SGHRS and YFSETQ. The CDR3 here is CASSRTTSNYEQYF. As DNA, the CDR3 is TGCGCCAGCAGCCGGACTACTAGCAACTACGAGCAGTACTTC.

The genes are TRBV2 and TRBJ1-1; 8 positions agree with TRBD1. The CDR3 extends over 15 amino acids. Germline-derived CDR1 and CDR2 are SNHLY and FYNNEI. The ends lost 6 bases at V and 6 bases at J; junction bases unmatched: 12. This chain's CDR3 is CASRERTGLRPEAFF. CDR3 nucleotides: TGTGCCAGCAGGGAAAGGACAGGGCTTCGACCTGAAGCTTTCTTT.

The chain recombines TRBV11-2 with TRBJ1-2; D might be TRBD1 (5 bases). Trimming left V 6 bases short and J 4 bases short, with 27 bases between. The CDR3 has 18 residues. Germline CDR1 reads SGHAT; CDR2 reads FQNNGV. For the CDR3, the DNA is TGTGCCAGCAGTCTAAACCCTCTTACAGGACCCCGGGGCTATGGCTACACCTTC. The encoded protein is CASSLNPLTGPRGYGYTF.

Notes on this clone: The sample carries other DNA sequences with the same CDR3. The chain links TRBV5-1 to TRBJ2-1; 9 bases are shared with TRBD1. The germline gives CDR1 SGHRS, CDR2 YFSETQ. The length of the CDR3 is 14 residues. V dropped 4 bases and J dropped 5; count of bases not matched to a gene: 4. The CDR3 nucleotides are TGCGCCAGCAGCCCGGGACAGGGCCACAATGAGCAGTTCTTC. This codes for CASSPGQGHNEQFF.

The count of this clone is one. The chain carries TRBV5-1 and TRBJ1-4, with D possibly being TRBD1 (6 bases). The length of the CDR3 is 14 residues. The germline V and J ends were trimmed by 2 bases and 2 bases, with 7 bases remaining between them. Germline V gives CDR1 SGHRS, CDR2 YFSETQ. In DNA form, the CDR3 reads TGCGCCAGCAGCTTTCAGGGGACTAATGAAAAACTGTTTTTT. It specifies CASSFQGTNEKLFF.

Points on this clone: Other DNA sequences within the sample encode an identical CDR3. The rearrangement links TRBV2 to TRBJ1-2, with D possibly matching TRBD1 (5 bases). This CDR3 comprises 11 residues. V lost 6 bases and J 8 bases, leaving 10 bases between the germline ends. CDR1 is SNHLY, CDR2 FYNNEI, per germline. Here the CDR3 reads CASSPGLGYTF. The DNA for the CDR3 is TGTGCCAGCAGCCCAGGGTTGGGCTACACCTTC.

The genes are TRBV18 and TRBJ2-5; the D is unclear. The V gene lost 6 bases and the J gene lost 5 bases, with 19 bases spanning the gap. Germline lookup yields CDR1 KGHSH and CDR2 LQKENI. The CDR3 sequence is 15 residues long. The CDR3 nucleotides are TGTGCCAGCTCCCCCTCCAGGCCCCCCTTGGAGACCCAGTACTTC. Translated: CASSPSRPPLETQYF.

This sequence joins TRBV27 and TRBJ1-6; D is ambiguous. There are 17 residues in the CDR3. The germline V gene has CDR1 MNHEY and CDR2 SMNVEV (reference sequence). The V end lost 4 bases, the J end lost 0 bases, and 13 bases lay between the germline ends. CDR3 residues: CASSSRGTSSYNSPLHF. The DNA of the CDR3 is TGTGCCAGCAGTTCCCGGGGAACGAGCTCCTATAATTCACCCCTCCACTTT.

This chain links TRBV30 with TRBJ1-1; no definite D call. The CDR3 contains 14 residues. Germline CDR1 GTSNPN, CDR2 SVGIG (reference sequence). V shed 2 bases and J shed 0 bases, with 10 bases lying between them. For the CDR3, the DNA is TGTGCCTGGAGTCCTCTGTGGCTGAACACTGAAGCTTTCTTT. Protein sequence: CAWSPLWLNTEAFF.

As for this clone: The sample has other DNA sequences that encode this CDR3 too. This chain uses TRBV20-1 with TRBJ2-7, with a possible D match to TRBD2 (6 bases). With 6 bases removed from V and 4 bases from J, the gap between germline ends came to 10 bases. Germline CDR1 DFQATT, CDR2 SNEGSKA (reference sequence). This CDR3 spans 11 amino acids. CDR3 in amino acids: CSAEEGYEQYF. The CDR3 nucleotides are TGCAGTGCCGAGGAGGGTTACGAGCAGTACTTC.

The chain joins TRBV7-6 to TRBJ2-7, with TRBD2 identical over 8 bases. CDR3 size: 15 residues. The germline gives CDR1 SGHVS, CDR2 FNYEAQ. The ends lost 3 bases at V and 6 bases at J; junction bases unmatched: 10. In DNA form, the CDR3 reads TGTGCCAGCAGCTTTACGGGACTAGAACTCCTCGAGCAGTACTTC. It specifies CASSFTGLELLEQYF.

The chain joins TRBV10-3 to TRBJ1-3, with 7 bases aligning to TRBD1. CDR3 size: 12 residues. Per germline, CDR1 ENHRY and CDR2 SYGVKD. V lost 8 bases to trimming and J lost 4 bases; unmatched junction nucleotides: 2. The CDR3 DNA reads TGTGCCATCGGGACAGCAGGAAACACCATATATTTT. It yields the protein CAIGTAGNTIYF.

The rearrangement joins TRBV4-1 to TRBJ1-2; possibly TRBD1 for D (6 bases). Germline V gene sequence: CDR1 MGHRA, CDR2 YSYEKL. With 6 bases removed from V and 0 bases from J, the gap between germline ends came to 14 bases. The CDR3 is 15 amino acids. CDR3 DNA sequence: TGCGCCAGCAGACCTTACAGGGCCACTAACTATGGCTACACCTTC. Its translation: CASRPYRATNYGYTF.

The CDR3 reads CASTLGGSGYNEQFF. The CDR3 coding sequence is TGTGCCAGCACCTTGGGAGGGAGTGGTTACAATGAGCAGTTCTTC. The genes are TRBV6-5 and TRBJ2-1, with 7 positions matching TRBD2. This CDR3 is 15 amino acids long. Germline V gene lookup returns CDR1 MNHEY and CDR2 SVGAGI. V shed 7 bases and J 4 bases; nucleotides not matched to a gene: 10.